The clone carrying this TCR beta chain was seen a few times. This sample is drawn from a study of blood T cells in healthy people across ages. Germline V gene lookup returns CDR1 MDHEN and CDR2 SYDVKM. This CDR3 contains 14 residues. V lost 4 bases and J lost 4, with 13 bases in between. Alongside a J-beta primer mix, a sample-barcoded 5' primer served in a second PCR lasting roughly 7 to 11 cycles. One entry per CDR3 protein, called by TCRdb with MiXCR from the 5' RACE reads. The data contain about 780,000 distinct CDR3 sequences, 46% of them seen just once; the ten biggest clones take up 15% to 20%.

V usage is TRBV28 and J usage is TRBJ2-5, with TRBD2 as a possible D gene (6 bases). This sequence originates from an elderly man in good health. The sample taken for sequencing was blood. The CDR3 DNA is TGTGCCAGCAGTTCAAGGGACTTTGGAGAGACCCAGTACTTC. Translating gives CASSSRDFGETQYF.